This T cell receptor (beta chain) was identified during a study of control samples from healthy donors and cancer patients. Measured with immunoSEQ multiplex PCR; TCRdb has only the in-frame clones, and not every one. This sample carries approximately 20,000 clones, about 86% of them seen once, and the ten largest clones take roughly 11%. Germline V gives CDR1 MNHEY, CDR2 SVGEGT. Trimming removed 5 bases at V and 0 bases at J, with 17 bases between. CDR3 size: 17 residues. This receptor was taken from a woman in her sixties or seventies with colorectal cancer. The sequencing input was PBMCs. V and J are TRBV6-2 or TRBV6-3 and TRBJ1-5; unclear D gene. The CDR3, as DNA: TGTGCCAGCAGTCCCTTTTTCCGGGGAGGTAGCAATCAGCCCCAGCATTTT. Translated: CASSPFFRGGSNQPQHF.